The present entry profiles one TCR beta chain with its context. CDR3 size: 15 residues. Germline V gene sequence: CDR1 LGHDT, CDR2 YNNKEL (reference sequence). V shed 0 bases and J shed 0 bases, with 6 bases lying between them. This entry is derived from a study of blood T cell repertoires in COVID-19. The assay was immunoSEQ multiplex PCR, and TCRdb's table has in-frame clones only and misses some. The data show roughly 220,000 clones, roughly nine tenths seen once. Ages ranged from about 18 to 89 years, with residence in some 25 US areas. Assignments of participants to cohorts depended upon their own reported clinical history.

The sequencing sample was made of PBMCs or T cells enriched from blood (not recorded which). The genes are TRBV3-1 (or the pseudogene TRBV3-2) and TRBJ2-1; D is unresolved. This TCR came from a woman aged 18-29 years in a cohort exposed to, infected with or recovered from COVID-19 (not recorded which). CDR3 in amino acids: CASSQDPSSYNEQFF. The CDR3 bases are TGTGCCAGCAGCCAAGATCCTAGCTCCTACAATGAGCAGTTCTTC.